Included here is one T cell receptor (beta chain) sequence, with context. These data come from a study of blood T cell repertoires in COVID-19. Across the whole study: Sources were T cells, B-cell-depleted T cells, or PBMCs; the material itself was cDNA or gDNA.

The CDR3 extends over 14 amino acids. V lost 1 base, J lost 2 bases, and 8 bases lay in between. In germline, CDR1 is KGHSH, CDR2 LQKENI. Produced via immunoSEQ multiplex PCR; TCRdb's table is partial and in-frame only. Here the sample spans 90,000 to 120,000 clones, 80% being singletons. The receptor comes from a man aged 70-80 years with acute or convalescent COVID-19. This sequence joins TRBV18 and TRBJ1-1; the D gene is possibly TRBD1 (6 bases). Sequencing input: peripheral blood. CDR3 DNA sequence: TGTGCCAGCTCACCACGGACAGCAAACACTGAAGCTTTCTTT. Residues: CASSPRTANTEAFF. Together with reference TRBV18 and TRBJ1-1, the CDR3 gives the full variable domain: NAGVMQNPRHLVRRRGQEARLRCSPMKGHSHVYWYRQLPEEGLKFMVYLQKENIIDESGMPKERFSAEFPKEGPSILRIQQVVRGDSAAYFCASSPRTANTEAFFGQGTRLTVV.